One and the same sample provided the 27 T cell receptor beta chains below, sequenced in a study of blood T cell repertoires in COVID-19. Method: immunoSEQ multiplex PCR; TCRdb's copy keeps in-frame clones and lacks some. The sample shows 190,000 or so clones, around 86% of them seen only once. Sequenced: peripheral blood. These TCRs come from a man in his forties or fifties with active or convalescent COVID-19.

V gene TRBV3-1 (or the pseudogene TRBV3-2) combines with J gene TRBJ1-2; tentative D call: TRBD1 (5 bases). The CDR3 has 15 amino acids. V lost 1 base to trimming and J lost 4 bases, with 13 bases between them. Germline CDR1 LGHDT, CDR2 YNNKEL (reference sequence). The CDR3 DNA is TGTGCCAGCAGCCAAGGTCTGGGCAGGGTCTATGGCTACACCTTC. Translation: CASSQGLGRVYGYTF.

CDR3 sequence: CAWNPATGLEETQYF. The CDR3 DNA sequence: TGTGCCTGGAATCCTGCCACAGGCCTAGAAGAGACCCAGTACTTC. The rearrangement links TRBV30 to TRBJ2-5; tentative D call: TRBD1 (5 bases). Germline assignment: CDR1 GTSNPN and CDR2 SVGIG (reference sequence). V was shortened by 4 bases and J by 3 bases, with 18 bases between the two germline ends. The CDR3 spans 15 residues.

The chain recombines TRBV28 with TRBJ2-7; TRBD2 might be the D (6 bases). The V gene lost 5 bases and the J gene lost 4 bases, with 15 bases spanning the gap. The CDR3 loop spans 14 amino acids. In germline, CDR1 is MDHEN, CDR2 SYDVKM. The CDR3 protein is CASSPLEGRYEQYF. CDR3 bases: TGTGCCAGCAGTCCGCTGGAGGGTCGGTACGAGCAGTACTTC.

The chain has TRBV7-9 and TRBJ2-5, with 14 bases that match TRBD2. CDR1 is SEHNR, CDR2 FQNEAQ, per germline (reference sequence). The CDR3 is 16 residues long. V dropped 5 bases and J dropped 5; count of bases not matched to a gene: 7. CDR3 DNA: TGTGCCAGCAGCCGCCGGACTAGCGGGGGGCGGGAGACCCAGTACTTC. This sequence encodes CASSRRTSGGRETQYF.

The chain employs TRBV19 and TRBJ1-2, with 7 bases fitting TRBD1. The CDR3 runs 13 residues. With V trimmed by 9 bases and J by 5 bases, 9 bases remained unmatched. Germline CDR1 LNHDA, CDR2 SQIVND (reference sequence). CDR3 nucleotides: TGTGCCAGCTCGACAGGGCAGGGTTATGGCTACACCTTC. Its translation: CASSTGQGYGYTF.

This clone was picked up one time. The J gene is TRBJ2-1, the V gene TRBV7-3, with 10 bases fitting TRBD2. The length of the CDR3 is 13 residues. Per germline, CDR1 SGHTA and CDR2 FQGTGA. Trimming took 5 bases from V and 6 from J; bases not matched to a gene: 1. This chain's CDR3 is CASSGTSANEQFF. The CDR3 coding sequence is TGTGCCAGCAGCGGGACTAGCGCCAATGAGCAGTTCTTC.

The chain combines TRBV27 with TRBJ1-5, with D unresolved. The CDR3 covers 14 residues. The V and J ends lost 2 bases and 3 bases respectively, with 8 bases between them. CDR1 MNHEY and CDR2 SMNVEV come from the germline V gene (reference sequence). In DNA form, the CDR3 reads TGTGCCAGCAGTTTAGGAGTACACAATCAGCCCCAGCATTTT. Encoded protein: CASSLGVHNQPQHF.

In its sample, this clone was seen a few times. The rearrangement uses TRBV11-2 and TRBJ2-2, with 16 bases fitting TRBD2. The V segment lost 6 bases and the J segment 5 bases; nucleotides outside the gene matches: 9. The CDR3 is 18 amino acids. Germline V gene lookup returns CDR1 SGHAT and CDR2 FQNNGV. In nucleotides, the CDR3 is TGTGCCAGCAGACGTCCGGGACTAGCGGGGGGGCGGACCGGGGAGCTGTTTTTT. The encoded protein is CASRRPGLAGGRTGELFF.

CDR3 loop: CASSLGPTGGYTF. The CDR3 DNA sequence: TGTGCCAGCAGCTTGGGCCCTACGGGAGGCTACACCTTC. The chain carries TRBV7-9 and TRBJ1-2; D gene unclear. CDR1 SEHNR and CDR2 FQNEAQ come from the germline V gene (reference sequence). This CDR3 is 13 amino acids long. Trimming removed 3 bases at V and 8 bases at J, with 13 bases between.

The genes are TRBV6-5 and TRBJ2-1; D is perhaps TRBD2 (6 bases). CDR1 and CDR2 from the germline V gene are MNHEY and SVGAGI. This CDR3 contains 14 residues. With 7 bases removed from V and 7 bases from J, the gap between germline ends came to 17 bases. CDR3 bases: TGTGCCAGCACTATTGCGGGGTCGTCGAATGAGCAGTTCTTC. Protein sequence: CASTIAGSSNEQFF.

The rearrangement uses TRBV9 and TRBJ2-5; D is perhaps TRBD2 (7 bases). CDR1 is SGDLS, CDR2 YYNGEE, per germline. The germline V and J ends were trimmed by 4 bases and 2 bases, with 15 bases remaining between them. This CDR3 contains 15 residues. The CDR3 sequence is CASSRGGGPQETQYF. The CDR3 nucleotides read TGTGCCAGCAGCCGGGGAGGGGGGCCACAAGAGACCCAGTACTTC.

The rearrangement links TRBV7-8 to TRBJ2-1, with a weak D call TRBD2 (6 bases). Per the germline V gene, CDR1 is SGHVS and CDR2 is FQNEAQ. V lost 5 bases and J lost 6, with 11 bases in between. The CDR3 covers 13 residues. CDR3 bases: TGTGCCAGCAGCACTTCCGGGGGCAATGAGCAGTTCTTC. Translating gives CASSTSGGNEQFF. Variable domain in full (rest from reference TRBV7-8 and TRBJ2-1): GAGVSQSPRYKVAKRGQDVALRCDPISGHVSLFWYQQALGQGPEFLTYFQNEAQLDKSGLPSDRFFAERPEGSVSTLKIQRTQQEDSAVYLCASSTSGGNEQFFGPGTRLTVL.

V gene TRBV30 combines with J gene TRBJ1-5, with TRBD1 matching over 9 bases. V shed 5 bases, J shed 4 bases, and the junction held 6 bases outside the gene matches. Germline assignment: CDR1 GTSNPN and CDR2 SVGIG (reference sequence). There are 14 residues in the CDR3. CDR3 sequence (DNA): TGTGCCTGGGGGACAGGGCCTGGGAATCAGCCCCAGCATTTT. It is translated as CAWGTGPGNQPQHF.

The chain is built from TRBV29-1 and TRBJ2-7, with 7 bases lining up with TRBD2. Trimming took 0 bases from V and 2 from J; bases not matched to a gene: 7. Per the germline V gene, CDR1 is SQVTM and CDR2 is ANQGSEA. The CDR3 totals 15 residues. The CDR3 DNA follows: TGCAGCGTTGAAGACGGGGGGAGTTCTCCCTACGAGCAGTACTTC. This gives the protein CSVEDGGSSPYEQYF.

The chain couples TRBV27 to TRBJ1-6; D is unclear. V lost 4 bases and J 0 bases, leaving 10 bases between the germline ends. Germline V lookup: CDR1 MNHEY, CDR2 SMNVEV (reference sequence). CDR3 length: 16 amino acids. CDR3 in amino acids: CASSSARGSYNSPLHF. The CDR3 DNA follows: TGTGCCAGCAGTTCGGCACGGGGCTCCTATAATTCACCCCTCCACTTT.

This clone appeared a few times. This sequence joins TRBV5-1 and TRBJ1-4, with D maybe TRBD1 (5 bases). The V gene's germline CDR1 is SGHRS and CDR2 YFSETQ. The CDR3 is 12 residues long. Trimming cost V 5 bases and J 5 bases, with 7 bases left between them. The CDR3 region is CASREGNEKLFF. CDR3 sequence (DNA): TGCGCCAGCAGGGAGGGGAATGAAAAACTGTTTTTT.

The rearrangement joins TRBV11-2 to TRBJ2-2; 9 bases align to TRBD1. The CDR3 has 16 amino acids. J lost 6 bases, V lost 5 bases, and 10 bases had no gene match. Looked up from germline, CDR1 is SGHAT and CDR2 is FQNNGV. The CDR3 loop reads CASSPPGTGIPGELFF. The DNA of the CDR3 is TGTGCCAGCAGCCCACCCGGGACAGGGATTCCCGGGGAGCTGTTTTTT.

V and J are TRBV28 and TRBJ2-5; D is uncertain. V lost 2 bases, J lost 0 bases, and 4 bases lay in between. CDR1 and CDR2 (germline): MDHEN, SYDVKM. The CDR3 loop spans 13 amino acids. The CDR3 DNA sequence: TGTGCCAGCAGTTTACCCTACCAAGAGACCCAGTACTTC. Translated: CASSLPYQETQYF.

The rearrangement links TRBV7-3 to TRBJ1-6, with D possibly TRBD1 on 5 matching bases. CDR1 is SGHTA and CDR2 is FQGTGA in the germline V gene. Trimming took 2 bases from V and 8 from J, leaving 13 bases between them. This CDR3 is 15 amino acids long. Here the CDR3 reads CASSLDTGEYSPLHF. As DNA, the CDR3 is TGTGCCAGCAGCTTAGACACGGGGGAGTATTCACCCCTCCACTTT.

This chain connects TRBV2 to TRBJ1-2; 8 bases agree with TRBD1. This CDR3 comprises 13 residues. Per the germline V gene, CDR1 is SNHLY and CDR2 is FYNNEI. Trimming took 7 bases from V and 5 from J; bases not matched to a gene: 6. CDR3 protein: CASNQGANYGYTF. The CDR3 DNA is TGTGCCAGCAATCAGGGGGCGAATTATGGCTACACCTTC. Together with reference TRBV2 and TRBJ1-2, the CDR3 gives the full variable domain: EPEVTQTPSHQVTQMGQEVILRCVPISNHLYFYWYRQILGQKVEFLVSFYNNEISEKSEIFDDQFSVERPDGSNFTLKIRSTKLEDSAMYFCASNQGANYGYTFGSGTRLTVV.

This chain uses TRBV7-2 with TRBJ2-6; D may be TRBD1 (7 bases). Trimming took 4 bases from V and 2 from J, leaving 12 bases between them. The CDR3 extends over 16 amino acids. Per germline, CDR1 SGHTA and CDR2 FQGNSA. This chain's CDR3 is CASSSRGVAGANVLTF. DNA for the CDR3: TGTGCCAGCAGCTCCAGGGGGGTGGCTGGGGCCAACGTCCTGACTTTC.

The CDR3 DNA sequence: TGTGCCAGCAGCCAAGGGACTTCACGCCAAGAGACCCAGTACTTC. It yields the protein CASSQGTSRQETQYF. The chain employs TRBV14 and TRBJ2-5, with D possibly being TRBD2 (5 bases). Germline assignment: CDR1 SGHDN and CDR2 FVKESK. The CDR3 has 15 amino acids. V shed 1 base and J shed 1 base, with 10 bases lying between them.

V usage is TRBV13 and J usage is TRBJ2-3; D might be TRBD1 (7 bases). V gave up 2 bases and J gave up 4 bases, with 13 bases separating them. There are 15 residues in the CDR3. The germline gives CDR1 PRHDT, CDR2 FYEKMQ (reference sequence). CDR3 DNA: TGTGCCAGCAGCTTAAGGGTCAGGGGGGCAGATACGCAGTATTTT. Its translation: CASSLRVRGADTQYF.

This clone was detected only once. V usage is TRBV7-2 and J usage is TRBJ2-5; 8 bases match TRBD1. With 5 bases clipped from V and 4 bases from J, the junction kept 6 bases outside the gene matches. CDR3 length: 14 amino acids. Germline V gene lookup returns CDR1 SGHTA and CDR2 FQGNSA. The CDR3 region is CASSAGQGRETQYF. CDR3 nucleotides: TGTGCCAGCAGCGCAGGACAGGGTAGAGAGACCCAGTACTTC.

V usage is TRBV11-2 and J usage is TRBJ1-3; 7 nucleotides match TRBD1. This CDR3 spans 14 amino acids. Trimming took 2 bases from V and 3 from J; bases not matched to a gene: 1. Looked up from germline, CDR1 is SGHAT and CDR2 is FQNNGV. Here the CDR3 reads CASSLQGGGNTIYF. The CDR3 coding sequence is TGTGCCAGCAGCTTACAGGGGGGTGGAAACACCATATATTTT.

The chain links TRBV14 to TRBJ2-1, with 10 positions matching TRBD2. This CDR3 comprises 17 residues. J lost 4 bases, V lost 3 bases, and 9 bases had no gene match. Germline V gene data show CDR1 as SGHDN and CDR2 as FVKESK. CDR3 loop: CASSQGAGGLEYNEQFF. The CDR3 region has the DNA TGTGCCAGCAGCCAGGGAGCGGGGGGGTTGGAGTACAATGAGCAGTTCTTC.

This clone was counted a single time. V and J are TRBV11-3 and TRBJ1-6, with 9 bases identical to TRBD1. The CDR3 extends over 15 amino acids. The germline V gene encodes CDR1 SGHNT and CDR2 YENEEA. Unmatched junction bases numbered 9, after V lost 6 bases and J lost 9 bases. Here the CDR3 reads CASRGRDREASPLHF. Written as DNA, the CDR3 is TGTGCCAGCAGAGGCCGGGACAGGGAGGCTTCACCCCTCCACTTT.